This T cell receptor (beta chain) derives from a study of cytomegalovirus exposure and HLA in healthy donors. The CDR3 spans 13 residues. Germline V CDR1 and CDR2: LNHDA, SQIVND (reference sequence). On this clone: The target antigen is unknown.

Overall study findings and caveats: Later on, an analysis showed TCR association rates differing by HLA locus, with DRB1 the most and HLA-C the fewest. Confirmation in vitro established that a few CMV-associated chains were specific for CMV antigens. Reports indicated that the classifier achieved high specificity and sensitivity in diagnosing cytomegalovirus status.

PCR amplification relied on 60 Vbeta primers (plus 13 Jbeta primers). TCRdb keeps only in-frame clones here, not all; method: immunoSEQ multiplex PCR. Altogether around 200,000 clones are present, 79% being singletons, with the ten largest covering less than 2.5%. The sample taken for sequencing was PBMCs. The sequence was collected from a woman between 45 and 60 years old in good health and CMV-seronegative. This chain uses TRBV19 with TRBJ2-5; possible D gene TRBD1, 5 bases. Matching the DNA end better, TRBJ2-7 makes the J call doubtful. The CDR3 DNA reads as TGTGCCAGTAGTTCGGCAGGGCCCTACGAGCAGTACTTC. Protein product: CASSSAGPYEQYF.